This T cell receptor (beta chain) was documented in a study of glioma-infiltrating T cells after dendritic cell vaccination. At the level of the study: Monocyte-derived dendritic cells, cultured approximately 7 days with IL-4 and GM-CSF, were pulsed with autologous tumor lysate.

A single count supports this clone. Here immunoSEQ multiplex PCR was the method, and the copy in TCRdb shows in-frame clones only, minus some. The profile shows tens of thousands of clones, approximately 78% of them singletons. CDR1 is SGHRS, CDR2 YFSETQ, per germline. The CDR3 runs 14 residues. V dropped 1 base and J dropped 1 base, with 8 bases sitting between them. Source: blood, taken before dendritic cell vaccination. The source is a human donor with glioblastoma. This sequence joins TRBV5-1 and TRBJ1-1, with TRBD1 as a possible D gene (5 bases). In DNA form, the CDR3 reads TGCGCCAGCAGCTTGCAGGGAACGAACACTGAAGCTTTCTTT. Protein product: CASSLQGTNTEAFF.